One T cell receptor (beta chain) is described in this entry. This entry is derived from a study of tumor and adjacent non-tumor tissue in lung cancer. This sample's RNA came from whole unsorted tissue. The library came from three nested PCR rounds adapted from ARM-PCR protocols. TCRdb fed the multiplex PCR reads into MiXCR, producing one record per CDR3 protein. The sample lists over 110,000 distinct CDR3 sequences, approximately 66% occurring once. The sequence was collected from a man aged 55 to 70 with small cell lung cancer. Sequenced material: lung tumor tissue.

CDR3 protein: CASTTGMANSYEQYF. CDR3 in DNA: TGTGCCAGCACCACCGGGATGGCGAATTCCTACGAGCAGTACTTC. This chain links TRBV7-9 with TRBJ2-7; D is possibly TRBD2 (5 bases). CDR1 and CDR2 (germline): SEHNR, FQNEAQ (reference sequence). This CDR3 is built from 15 residues. Trimming stripped 7 bases from V and 1 base from J, with 17 bases between.